These T cell receptor beta chains were read from a single sample in a study of identifying expanded T cells in peripheral blood. TCRdb's copy holds only in-frame clones and misses some; the assay was immunoSEQ multiplex PCR. The sample lists approximately 120,000 clones, more than 80% seen once, with roughly 3.3% in the top ten. The sequencing input was blood. The receptors come from a person aged 18 to 69 in good health. The conserved cysteine and the conserved F or W are not part of the CDR3 here.

cdr3_length	v_call	cdr3_aa
13	TRBV2	ASSEGQQYTGELF
13	TRBV11-2	ASSLMGLNTGELF
12	TRBV19	ASMEQGGNYGYT
11	TRBV7-6	ASSLMGATEAF
15	TRBV14	ASSQAGVLRGRSPLH
15	TRBV10-3	AISPTGAGGPTDTQY
12	TRBV6-5	ASRRGVANTEAF
12	TRBV5-1	ASSKGGDTDTQY
12	TRBV12-2	ASRQSRVADTQY
14	TRBV11-1	ASSSLGGVLIDEQF
16	TRBV11-2	ASSLFFGTQDRTDTRY
13	TRBV14	ASSRQDRGPGEQF
12	TRBV10-1	ASSDGGGPDTQY
12	TRBV7-2	ASSTYRTGDGYT
12	TRBV11-2	ASSPADGAYGYT
13	TRBV6-5	ASVSGGANTGELF
11	TRBV5-1	ASSLGQEEGYT
14	TRBV5-4	ASSLPPGSLTDTQY
14	TRBV6-1	ASSELEGMSTGELF
11	TRBV10-1	ASSPGSVGELF
13	TRBV7-2	ASSFAGTSINGYT
11	TRBV30	AWRTKQGWGYT
11	TRBV6-6	ASSTRTADEQY
15	TRBV7-8	ASSSWGLRGRNQPQH
12	TRBV19	ASSTGDFTDTQY
11	TRBV7-6	ASSLQENTEAF
13	TRBV14	ASSQGTNSGQTQY
13	TRBV5-8	ASSLPGHYNSPLH
13	TRBV30	AWSEDRHSGNTIY
13	TRBV4-1	ASSQLRGRDYGYT
10	TRBV19	ASSEVGYGYT
12	TRBV5-1	ASSLARVDTEAF
9	TRBV9	ASSDGNTIY
10	TRBV30	AWRGMNTEAF
11	TRBV19	ASSIPPTGELF
11	TRBV30	AWSSGDGQPQH
10	TRBV18	ASSPPTPGYT
14	TRBV13	ASSLGSGTGFYEQY
11	TRBV6-5	ASSYSRATEAF
12	TRBV5-1	ASSFDRTLDGYT
15	TRBV11-2	ASSLNPWTGITQPQH
12	TRBV19	ASSYRAQKDTIY
12	TRBV29-1	SVGGEVRTDTQY
9	TRBV7-9	ASSLGGEQF
14	TRBV7-2	ASSPHSRTGFIEQY
17	TRBV7-2	ASSLAWGTGGAGQETQY
15	TRBV7-9	ASSLFRTGAAVYGYT
12	TRBV25-1	ASRAGYLLSEQY
14	TRBV7-2	ASSSAGTPRRHTQY
11	TRBV18	ASSQQGSEKLF